These 8 T cell receptor beta chains came from one sample sequenced in a study of cytomegalovirus exposure and HLA in healthy donors. The PCR made use of 60 Vbeta and 13 Jbeta primers. The method was immunoSEQ multiplex PCR; TCRdb's version includes in-frame clones alone and lacks a portion of them. In the table there are about 67,000 clones, roughly 65% of which are singletons. The sample taken for sequencing was PBMCs. The receptors were sampled from a woman aged 25-40 years in good health and CMV-seronegative.

The chain recombines TRBV28 with TRBJ1-1; TRBD1 matches at 9 bases. Germline assignment: CDR1 MDHEN and CDR2 SYDVKM. Trimming cost V 6 bases and J 11 bases; bases outside gene matches: 13. This CDR3 is built from 14 residues. CDR3 DNA sequence: TGTGCCAGCAGCTCGACTACAGGGGGCGTACGGGCTTTCTTT. This gives the protein CASSSTTGGVRAFF.

This rearrangement joins TRBV28 to TRBJ1-6; 7 nucleotides match TRBD1. V was pared by 10 bases and J by 4 bases, with 10 bases of the junction left unmatched. Germline CDR1 and CDR2: MDHEN and SYDVKM. CDR3 length equals 15 residues. The CDR3 DNA follows: TGTGCCACCGACCCGACAGGGATTTATAATTCACCCCTCCACTTT. It is translated as CATDPTGIYNSPLHF.

The V call is TRBV20-1, the J call TRBJ2-2, with D uncertain. The germline V gene encodes CDR1 DFQATT and CDR2 SNEGSKA (reference sequence). The CDR3 consists of 11 residues. V was cut by 3 bases and J by 5 bases, with 4 bases left in between. CDR3 sequence: CSASRTGELFF. CDR3 nucleotides: TGCAGTGCTAGTAGAACCGGGGAGCTGTTTTTT.

The V call is TRBV7-9, the J call TRBJ1-1; 7 bases align to TRBD1. This CDR3 has 14 residues. CDR1 is SEHNR, CDR2 FQNEAQ, per germline (reference sequence). With V trimmed by 5 bases and J by 4 bases, 7 bases remained unmatched. The CDR3 nucleotides read TGTGCCAGCAGCCCTGACAGGGTGAGCACTGAAGCTTTCTTT. It specifies CASSPDRVSTEAFF.

The V call is TRBV5-4, the J call TRBJ1-1, with TRBD1 identical over 10 bases. This CDR3 is built from 17 residues. Germline V CDR1 and CDR2: SGHNT, YYREEE (reference sequence). V shed 4 bases, J shed 5 bases, and the junction held 14 bases outside the gene matches. The CDR3 coding sequence is TGTGCCAGCAGCCCACTCCGGGACAGGGGCCGGGATACTGAAGCTTTCTTT. Its translation: CASSPLRDRGRDTEAFF.

Comment on this clone: Other nucleotide sequences in the sample specify the same CDR3. V gene TRBV11-3 combines with J gene TRBJ2-5; TRBD1 might be the D (6 bases). Germline V lookup: CDR1 SGHNT, CDR2 YENEEA. The V gene lost 2 bases and the J gene lost 5 bases, with 12 bases spanning the gap. The CDR3 spans 14 residues. CDR3 region: CASSLSGDGETQYF. In nucleotides, the CDR3 is TGTGCCAGCAGCTTATCAGGGGACGGGGAGACCCAGTACTTC.

This chain uses TRBV19 with TRBJ2-1; TRBD1 matches 7 bases. The CDR3 is 15 residues long. Unmatched junction bases numbered 4, after V lost 5 bases and J lost 0 bases. CDR1 LNHDA and CDR2 SQIVND come from the germline V gene (reference sequence). In nucleotides, the CDR3 is TGTGCCAGTAGTGCGACAGGGAGCTCCTACAATGAGCAGTTCTTC. This encodes CASSATGSSYNEQFF.

This clone has only a few counts. V usage is TRBV21-1 and J usage is TRBJ2-1; whether TRBD2, the table's D call, matches the DNA was not checked. TRBV21-1 is termed a pseudogene. The CDR3 is 18 residues long. CDR3 sequence: CASSSPSPSGGAYNEQFF. CDR3 DNA sequence: TGTGCCAGCAGCAGTCCGTCTCCTAGCGGGGGAGCCTACAATGAGCAGTTCTTC.